This passage covers 5 T cell receptor beta chains from one sample sequenced in a study of shared clonotypes between healthy human individuals. The table came from immunoSEQ multiplex PCR; TCRdb's copy has only in-frame clones and leaves some out. The table has around 500,000 clones, around 75% seen once. Sequencing used PBMCs. The receptor set was obtained from a middle-aged woman in good health. Some clones in this sample may be carry-over from other donors' samples.

The chain joins TRBV6-1 to TRBJ2-3, with D perhaps TRBD1 or TRBD2 (5 bases each). The germline gives CDR1 MNHNS, CDR2 SASEGT. The CDR3 contains 14 residues. V gave up 2 bases and J gave up 4 bases, with 10 bases separating them. The CDR3 DNA reads TGTGCCAGCAGTGAATGGTGGGGACCAGATACGCAGTATTTT. It is translated as CASSEWWGPDTQYF.

The sample holds one count of this clone. V and J are TRBV6-6 and TRBJ1-1, with 9 bases fitting TRBD1. Germline values: CDR1 MNHNY, CDR2 SVGAGI (reference sequence). The CDR3 is made up of 14 amino acids. The V segment lost 10 bases and the J segment 2 bases; nucleotides outside the gene matches: 8. The CDR3 bases are TGTGCCACCAGGGGGGGACAGGGTAACACTGAAGCTTTCTTT. It is translated as CATRGGQGNTEAFF.

J is TRBJ1-1 and V is TRBV6-5; no clear D. Between the trimmed V and J ends, which lost 6 bases and 0 bases, there was a span of 14 bases. CDR3 size: 15 residues. Germline values: CDR1 MNHEY, CDR2 SVGAGI. DNA for the CDR3: TGTGCCAGCAGCAGAGACCTTGGGATGAACACTGAAGCTTTCTTT. Encoded protein: CASSRDLGMNTEAFF.

Here the CDR3 reads CASSIGGVSNQPQHF. The CDR3 DNA sequence: TGTGCCAGTAGTATAGGTGGGGTTAGCAATCAGCCCCAGCATTTT. V and J are TRBV19 and TRBJ1-5; D is ambiguous. Trimming removed 1 base at V and 0 bases at J, with 7 bases between. The CDR3 is 15 amino acids. The V gene's germline CDR1 is LNHDA and CDR2 SQIVND (reference sequence).

This sequence joins TRBV10-3 and TRBJ2-3; 8 bases line up with TRBD2. The V gene's germline CDR1 is ENHRY and CDR2 SYGVKD. V shed 0 bases and J 2 bases; nucleotides not matched to a gene: 4. CDR3 length: 16 residues. In nucleotides, the CDR3 is TGTGCCATCAGTGAGTCGGGAGCGGGAGTCACAGATACGCAGTATTTT. The encoded protein is CAISESGAGVTDTQYF.